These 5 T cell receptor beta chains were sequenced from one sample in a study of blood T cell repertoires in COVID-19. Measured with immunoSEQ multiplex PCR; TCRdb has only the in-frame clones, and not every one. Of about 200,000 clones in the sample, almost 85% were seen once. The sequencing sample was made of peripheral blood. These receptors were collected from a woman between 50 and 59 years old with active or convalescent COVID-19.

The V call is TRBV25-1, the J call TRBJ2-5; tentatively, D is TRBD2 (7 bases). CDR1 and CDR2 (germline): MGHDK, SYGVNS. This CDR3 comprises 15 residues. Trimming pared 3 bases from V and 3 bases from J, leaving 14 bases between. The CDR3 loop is CASSDIQGREETQYF. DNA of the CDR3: TGTGCCAGCAGTGACATCCAGGGGAGGGAAGAGACCCAGTACTTC. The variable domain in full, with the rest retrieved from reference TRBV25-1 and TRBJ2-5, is EADIYQTPRYLVIGTGKKITLECSQTMGHDKMYWYQQDPGMELHLIHYSYGVNSTEKGDLSSESTVSRIRTEHFPLTLESARPSHTSQYLCASSDIQGREETQYFGPGTRLLVL.

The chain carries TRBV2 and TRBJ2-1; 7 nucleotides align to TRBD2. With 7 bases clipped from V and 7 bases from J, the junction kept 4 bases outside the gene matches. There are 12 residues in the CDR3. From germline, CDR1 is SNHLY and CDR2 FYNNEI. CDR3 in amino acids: CASTGGSNEQFF. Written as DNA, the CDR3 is TGTGCCAGCACGGGCGGGAGTAATGAGCAGTTCTTC.

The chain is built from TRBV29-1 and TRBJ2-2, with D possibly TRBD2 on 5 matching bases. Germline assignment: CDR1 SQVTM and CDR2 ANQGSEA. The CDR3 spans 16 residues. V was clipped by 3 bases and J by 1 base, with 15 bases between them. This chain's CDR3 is CSVEGGGRENTGELFF. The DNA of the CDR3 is TGCAGCGTTGAGGGCGGAGGACGGGAGAACACCGGGGAGCTGTTTTTT.

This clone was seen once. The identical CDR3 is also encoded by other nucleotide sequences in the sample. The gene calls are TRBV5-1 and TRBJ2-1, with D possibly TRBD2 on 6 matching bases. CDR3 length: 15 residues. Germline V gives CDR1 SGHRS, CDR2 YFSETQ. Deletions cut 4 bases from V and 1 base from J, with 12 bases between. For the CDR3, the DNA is TGCGCCAGCAGCCTGGGAGGTTTGTCCTACAATGAGCAGTTCTTC. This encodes CASSLGGLSYNEQFF.

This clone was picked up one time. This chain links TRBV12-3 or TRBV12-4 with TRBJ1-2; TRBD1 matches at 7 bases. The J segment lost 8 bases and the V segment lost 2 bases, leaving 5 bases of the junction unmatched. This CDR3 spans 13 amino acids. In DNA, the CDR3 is TGTGCCAGCAGTTTACTAGGGGGCCAGGGCTACACCTTC. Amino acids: CASSLLGGQGYTF.